The next 27 T cell receptor beta chains were all read from a single sample in a study of shared clonotypes between healthy human individuals. Assay: immunoSEQ multiplex PCR; the TCRdb copy retains only in-frame clones and omits some. The sample has 2.5 million or so clones, around nine tenths seen once; the top ten hold roughly 0.13%. Material: naive CD4+ T cells sorted from blood. Subset: CD45RA+ positively selected. The receptors were gathered from a man between 18 and 35 years old in good health.

The chain recombines TRBV13 with TRBJ2-5; 8 bases match TRBD2. The V gene's germline CDR1 is PRHDT and CDR2 FYEKMQ (reference sequence). V trimming: 2 bases; J trimming: 4 bases; junction bases outside the gene matches: 6. The CDR3 is 15 amino acids. The DNA of the CDR3 is TGTGCCAGCAGCTTAAGCGGGAGCCCGGGAGAGACCCAGTACTTC. Protein: CASSLSGSPGETQYF.

As concerns this clone: A much larger clone differs from this one at a single base, so this may be a read error. Other nucleotide sequences from this sample produce the same CDR3. The chain couples TRBV2 to TRBJ2-3; D remains unclear. Germline values: CDR1 SNHLY, CDR2 FYNNEI. This CDR3 comprises 11 residues. V dropped 6 bases and J dropped 3 bases, with 4 bases sitting between them. The CDR3 sequence is CASSLTDTQYF. The CDR3 DNA sequence: TGTGCCAGCAGCTTAACAGATACGCAGTATTTT.

This chain links TRBV6-5 with TRBJ2-7; TRBD1 matches at 12 bases. CDR3 length equals 15 residues. The J segment lost 5 bases and the V segment lost 6 bases, leaving 8 bases of the junction unmatched. Looked up from germline, CDR1 is MNHEY and CDR2 is SVGAGI. CDR3 nucleotides: TGTGCCAGCAGCCGGGGGACAGGGGGCGCCGACGAGCAGTACTTC. Its translation is CASSRGTGGADEQYF.

V gene TRBV25-1 combines with J gene TRBJ1-5; 8 positions match TRBD1. This CDR3 comprises 15 residues. J lost 2 bases, V lost 7 bases, and 7 bases had no gene match. Germline CDR1 is MGHDK and CDR2 is SYGVNS. CDR3 in amino acids: CASTPTGAGNQPQHF. CDR3 DNA: TGTGCCAGCACCCCGACAGGGGCTGGCAATCAGCCCCAGCATTTT.

The chain uses TRBV7-9 and TRBJ1-2; a weak D match, TRBD1 (5 bases). Trimming removed 1 base from V and 8 bases from J, with 11 bases in between. This CDR3 is 13 amino acids long. Germline V lookup: CDR1 SEHNR, CDR2 FQNEAQ (reference sequence). The CDR3 DNA reads TGTGCCAGCAGCTTAGGACAGACTAGCGGCTACACCTTC. It is translated as CASSLGQTSGYTF.

The J gene is TRBJ2-5, the V gene TRBV7-9, with 8 positions matching TRBD1. Per germline, CDR1 SEHNR and CDR2 FQNEAQ (reference sequence). Trimming cost V 3 bases and J 5 bases; bases outside gene matches: 5. This CDR3 is 14 amino acids long. DNA of the CDR3: TGTGCCAGCAGCTTCCAGGGGGCCCGGGAGACCCAGTACTTC. Protein sequence: CASSFQGARETQYF.

In its sample, this clone was seen once. This chain uses TRBV2 with TRBJ1-1; D ambiguous. Trimming pared 4 bases from V and 6 bases from J, leaving 9 bases between. In germline, CDR1 is SNHLY, CDR2 FYNNEI. This CDR3 has 12 amino acids. The CDR3: CASSGDSAEAFF. CDR3 bases: TGTGCCAGCAGTGGGGATAGCGCTGAAGCTTTCTTT. The complete variable domain, with remaining parts taken from reference TRBV2 and TRBJ1-1, reads EPEVTQTPSHQVTQMGQEVILRCVPISNHLYFYWYRQILGQKVEFLVSFYNNEISEKSEIFDDQFSVERPDGSNFTLKIRSTKLEDSAMYFCASSGDSAEAFFGQGTRLTVV.

The chain has TRBV19 and TRBJ1-5; TRBD1 matches 11 bases. The CDR3 has 15 residues. The germline V gene encodes CDR1 LNHDA and CDR2 SQIVND (reference sequence). Losses at the gene ends were 6 bases for V and 4 bases for J; bases not matched to a gene: 5. The chain's CDR3 is CASRSGTGGNQPQHF. The CDR3 DNA sequence: TGTGCCAGTAGGTCCGGGACAGGGGGTAATCAGCCCCAGCATTTT.

The V and J genes are TRBV10-1 and TRBJ2-3; D may be TRBD1 (6 bases). The CDR3 spans 13 residues. V lost 6 bases, J lost 2 bases, and 9 bases lay in between. Per germline, CDR1 WNHNN and CDR2 SYGVQD (reference sequence). The CDR3 DNA is TGCGCCAGCAGCCGGACAGTCACAGATACGCAGTATTTT. It is translated as CASSRTVTDTQYF.

The V and J genes are TRBV5-1 and TRBJ2-5; TRBD2 matches 8 bases. The CDR3 sequence is 15 residues long. Germline assignment: CDR1 SGHRS and CDR2 YFSETQ. The ends lost 4 bases at V and 4 bases at J; junction bases unmatched: 9. The CDR3 DNA reads TGCGCCAGCAGCCCAATCGGGGGGGAGAGAGAGACCCAGTACTTC. Translated, it gives CASSPIGGERETQYF. The whole variable domain, filled in from reference TRBV5-1 and TRBJ2-5, reads KAGVTQTPRYLIKTRGQQVTLSCSPISGHRSVSWYQQTPGQGLQFLFEYFSETQRNKGNFPGRFSGRQFSNSRSEMNVSTLELGDSALYLCASSPIGGERETQYFGPGTRLLVL.

V usage is TRBV19 and J usage is TRBJ1-1; a possible D gene is TRBD1 (5 bases). This CDR3 has 15 residues. CDR1 is LNHDA and CDR2 is SQIVND in the germline V gene (reference sequence). Trimming shortened V by 4 bases and J by 0 bases, and 12 bases separated the two germline ends. In nucleotides, the CDR3 is TGTGCCAGTAGTACCCAGGGAACTCTGAACACTGAAGCTTTCTTT. Amino acid sequence: CASSTQGTLNTEAFF.

The gene calls are TRBV5-4 and TRBJ2-3; unclear D gene. This CDR3 is built from 12 residues. Deletions cut 1 base from V and 5 bases from J, with 5 bases between. Germline-derived CDR1 and CDR2 are SGHNT and YYREEE (reference sequence). This CDR3 reads CASSLLGDTQYF. In nucleotides, the CDR3 is TGTGCCAGCAGCTTGCTGGGAGATACGCAGTATTTT.

The chain couples TRBV6-5 to TRBJ1-1; D is undetermined. Germline CDR1 is MNHEY and CDR2 is SVGAGI. This CDR3 has 13 amino acids. With 6 bases removed from V and 0 bases from J, the gap between germline ends came to 8 bases. The CDR3 protein is CASRKSVNTEAFF. The CDR3 nucleotides read TGTGCCAGCAGGAAGTCGGTGAACACTGAAGCTTTCTTT.

The CDR3: CSVRLAGDYEQYF. The CDR3 DNA sequence: TGCAGCGTCCGACTAGCGGGGGACTACGAGCAGTACTTC. This chain links TRBV29-1 with TRBJ2-5, with 12 nucleotides matching TRBD2. TRBJ2-7 explains the end of the DNA better; the J call may be wrong. CDR3 length: 13 amino acids. CDR1 and CDR2 from the germline V gene are SQVTM and ANQGSEA.

The CDR3 DNA reads as TGTGCCATCAGTGATTGGGCCTCCCAAGATGAGCAGTTCTTC. This encodes CAISDWASQDEQFF. The V and J genes are TRBV10-3 and TRBJ2-1; D unclear. Trimming cost V 3 bases and J 8 bases, with 14 bases left between them. This CDR3 contains 14 residues. Germline assignment: CDR1 ENHRY and CDR2 SYGVKD.

This clone was recorded once. V gene TRBV14 combines with J gene TRBJ2-7; D not resolved. Trimming cost V 1 base and J 2 bases, with 12 bases left between them. The CDR3 covers 15 residues. In germline, CDR1 is SGHDN, CDR2 FVKESK. The CDR3 region is CASSQAGWPAYEQYF. CDR3 DNA sequence: TGTGCCAGCAGCCAAGCCGGCTGGCCCGCCTACGAGCAGTACTTC.

This clone was detected only once. The chain combines TRBV30 with TRBJ2-1; 10 positions agree with TRBD2. Per the germline V gene, CDR1 is GTSNPN and CDR2 is SVGIG (reference sequence). Trimming at V came to 1 base and at J to 4 bases, leaving 7 bases not matched to a gene. The CDR3 covers 16 residues. CDR3 amino acids: CAWSGSSSGGYNEQFF. The CDR3 nucleotides read TGTGCCTGGAGTGGTTCGAGTAGCGGGGGGTACAATGAGCAGTTCTTC.

The chain combines TRBV5-1 with TRBJ2-5; 9 bases map to TRBD2. CDR1 is SGHRS and CDR2 is YFSETQ in the germline V gene. The trim removed 1 base at V and 1 base at J, leaving 8 bases unmatched. The CDR3 has 17 amino acids. The CDR3: CASSLQRGATVQETQYF. Here the CDR3 DNA reads TGCGCCAGCAGCTTGCAGCGGGGGGCGACAGTCCAAGAGACCCAGTACTTC.

The chain uses TRBV6-6 and TRBJ1-2; D ambiguous. The CDR3 consists of 15 residues. V was trimmed by 0 bases and J by 12 bases, leaving 20 bases between them. Germline CDR1 and CDR2: MNHNY and SVGAGI (reference sequence). CDR3 sequence (DNA): TGTGCCAGCAGTTACTCGATGTCCCCTGGGCCCGCAGACACCTTC. Translation gives CASSYSMSPGPADTF.

The chain is built from TRBV11-2 and TRBJ1-3; 9 nucleotides match TRBD1. Germline values: CDR1 SGHAT, CDR2 FQNNGV. The V segment lost 5 bases and the J segment 1 base; nucleotides outside the gene matches: 6. This CDR3 region has 16 residues. In DNA form, the CDR3 reads TGTGCCAGCAGCCCTCAGGGGACAGGGTCTGGAAACACCATATATTTT. It yields the protein CASSPQGTGSGNTIYF.

V usage is TRBV2 and J usage is TRBJ2-1, with 12 bases matching TRBD2. From germline, CDR1 is SNHLY and CDR2 FYNNEI. J lost 6 bases, V lost 5 bases, and 8 bases had no gene match. The CDR3 is made up of 16 amino acids. The CDR3 loop is CASSFLAGGPPNEQFF. The CDR3 nucleotides are TGTGCCAGCAGTTTCCTAGCGGGGGGGCCCCCCAATGAGCAGTTCTTC. Supplemented by reference TRBV2 and TRBJ2-1, the full variable domain reads EPEVTQTPSHQVTQMGQEVILRCVPISNHLYFYWYRQILGQKVEFLVSFYNNEISEKSEIFDDQFSVERPDGSNFTLKIRSTKLEDSAMYFCASSFLAGGPPNEQFFGPGTRLTVL.

The count of this clone is one. The gene calls are TRBV5-8 and TRBJ2-1; 8 bases are a match to TRBD2. V was clipped by 5 bases and J by 6 bases; unmatched bases: 10. Germline V lookup: CDR1 SGHTS, CDR2 YDEGEE. The CDR3 contains 15 residues. The DNA for the CDR3 is TGTGCCAGCAGTTCGAAGCGGGAGCTCACCAATGAGCAGTTCTTC. Its protein product is CASSSKRELTNEQFF.

J is TRBJ2-3 and V is TRBV7-3, with unresolved D. The CDR3 is made up of 16 amino acids. The ends were cut back, 5 bases at V and 0 bases at J, with 15 bases in the middle. In germline, CDR1 is SGHTA, CDR2 FQGTGA. The CDR3 bases are TGTGCCAGCAGCCATCCATTGGGTGGGAGCACAGATACGCAGTATTTT. Translated, it gives CASSHPLGGSTDTQYF.

This clone was counted between two and nine times. The rearrangement links TRBV29-1 to TRBJ1-5; a weak D match, TRBD1 (5 bases). The germline gives CDR1 SQVTM, CDR2 ANQGSEA. CDR3 length equals 12 residues. V shed 6 bases and J shed 5 bases, with 11 bases lying between them. The CDR3 protein is CSVGTADQPQHF. The CDR3 DNA is TGCAGCGTAGGGACTGCAGATCAGCCCCAGCATTTT.

The chain uses TRBV5-4 and TRBJ1-1; tentatively, D is TRBD1 (5 bases). Trimming stripped 2 bases from V and 1 base from J, with 12 bases between. Germline V gives CDR1 SGHNT, CDR2 YYREEE (reference sequence). The CDR3 spans 15 residues. The CDR3 spells CASSFRQLRNTEAFF. The CDR3 DNA reads TGTGCCAGCAGCTTTAGACAGTTAAGGAACACTGAAGCTTTCTTT.

This sequence joins TRBV18 and TRBJ2-3; 14 bases line up with TRBD2. The junction had 4 bases not matched to a gene; V was cut back by 2 bases and J by 0 bases. The CDR3 length is 18 residues. From germline, CDR1 is KGHSH and CDR2 LQKENI. CDR3 residues: CASSPGTSGGTSTDTQYF. CDR3 nucleotides: TGTGCCAGCTCACCAGGGACTAGCGGGGGTACTAGCACAGATACGCAGTATTTT.

This sequence joins TRBV11-2 and TRBJ2-5; tentative D call: TRBD1 (6 bases). This CDR3 is 15 amino acids long. Trimming took 4 bases from V and 7 from J, leaving 19 bases between them. From germline, CDR1 is SGHAT and CDR2 FQNNGV. The DNA of the CDR3 is TGTGCCAGCAGCTCAGTAAGCCAAGCCAGGGGGACCCAGTACTTC. Protein: CASSSVSQARGTQYF.